The clone carrying this T cell receptor (beta chain) has just a few counts. The antigen is unknown. The CDR3 consists of 15 residues. Trimming at V came to 5 bases and at J to 6 bases, leaving 6 bases not matched to a gene. Germline lookup yields CDR1 SEHNR and CDR2 FQNEAQ (reference sequence). The data stem from a study of T cell repertoires in cytomegalovirus infection. As for the study in general: Indications came from public TCR beta signatures; they pointed to CMV infection and to a matching HLA type. Study-level findings and limits: CMV-specific HLA-C-restricted TCR beta clonotypes dominated the ex vivo response. Pooled public TCR beta family frequency picked out CMV carriers with the relevant HLA.

Using its own MiXCR run on the reads, TCRdb lists one record per CDR3 protein. The table includes hundreds of thousands of distinct CDR3 sequences, roughly 17% detected once. The rearrangement uses TRBV7-9 and TRBJ1-5; 11 positions agree with TRBD1. Sequenced material: PBMCs. The receptor was derived from a human donor in good health (CMV status not recorded). Some clones in this sample may be carry-over from other donors' samples. The CDR3 nucleotides are TGTGCCAGCAGCCCCTGGACAGGGGGCTCTCAGCCCCAGCATTTT. Its protein is CASSPWTGGSQPQHF.